A single sample gave rise to the 21 T cell receptor beta chains below, sequenced in a study of T cell responses to AZD1222 COVID-19 vaccine. Sequencing was performed with immunoSEQ multiplex PCR; in TCRdb, only in-frame clones are kept and a portion is missing. The table includes 85,000 to 90,000 clones, 85% to 90% detected once. Material: peripheral blood, obtained 28 days after the second AZD1222 dose. Receptors were obtained from an adult who received the AZD1222 COVID-19 vaccine.

The chain carries TRBV5-1 and TRBJ1-6; weak D call: TRBD1 (6 bases). The CDR3 is 15 amino acids. Germline V gene lookup returns CDR1 SGHRS and CDR2 YFSETQ. Trimming left V 1 base short and J 7 bases short, with 12 bases between. The CDR3 here is CASSLRTADNSPLHF. In DNA form, the CDR3 reads TGCGCCAGCAGCTTGAGGACAGCGGACAATTCACCCCTCCACTTT. The full variable domain, with the rest looked up from reference TRBV5-1 and TRBJ1-6, is KAGVTQTPRYLIKTRGQQVTLSCSPISGHRSVSWYQQTPGQGLQFLFEYFSETQRNKGNFPGRFSGRQFSNSRSEMNVSTLELGDSALYLCASSLRTADNSPLHFGNGTRLTVT.

The chain recombines TRBV15 with TRBJ1-3; no definite D call. Trimming pared 0 bases from V and 0 bases from J, leaving 9 bases between. This CDR3 comprises 16 residues. Germline V lookup: CDR1 LNHNV, CDR2 YYDKDF (reference sequence). CDR3 protein: CATSRDRLFSGNTIYF. DNA of the CDR3: TGTGCCACCAGCAGAGACAGGCTGTTCTCTGGAAACACCATATATTTT.

The rearrangement links TRBV3-1 (or the pseudogene TRBV3-2) to TRBJ1-1; 7 bases are shared with TRBD1. This CDR3 region has 14 residues. Trimming at V came to 6 bases and at J to 4 bases, leaving 8 bases not matched to a gene. Per germline, CDR1 LGHDT and CDR2 YNNKEL (reference sequence). The CDR3 here is CASRPTGSSTEAFF. For the CDR3, the DNA is TGTGCCAGCAGACCGACAGGGTCGAGCACTGAAGCTTTCTTT.

The rearrangement joins TRBV29-1 to TRBJ1-4; a weak D match, TRBD1 (5 bases). V was cut by 4 bases and J by 3 bases, with 9 bases left in between. CDR1 is SQVTM and CDR2 is ANQGSEA in the germline V gene. CDR3 length: 13 amino acids. CDR3 residues: CSVVWGPNEKLFF. The CDR3 coding sequence is TGCAGCGTTGTCTGGGGCCCTAATGAAAAACTGTTTTTT.

This clone has a single count. V usage is TRBV7-6 and J usage is TRBJ2-1; a possible D gene is TRBD2 (5 bases). Trimming shortened V by 1 base and J by 9 bases, and 13 bases separated the two germline ends. The length of the CDR3 is 14 residues. Germline V gives CDR1 SGHVS, CDR2 FNYEAQ. The DNA for the CDR3 is TGTGCCAGCAGCTTAGGCCCCCCTAGCCTTGAGCAGTTCTTC. Its protein is CASSLGPPSLEQFF.

The table lists this clone with a few counts. The chain links TRBV6-5 to TRBJ2-1; TRBD1 is a possible D gene (6 bases). Germline loops: CDR1 MNHEY, CDR2 SVGAGI. V lost 7 bases and J 0 bases, leaving 10 bases between the germline ends. The length of the CDR3 is 14 residues. The CDR3 region is CASTRGSSYNEQFF. The CDR3 DNA is TGTGCCAGCACTAGGGGGAGCTCCTACAATGAGCAGTTCTTC.

This clone was found a few times. The J gene is TRBJ2-3, the V gene TRBV10-1; D not resolved. The CDR3 consists of 12 residues. Germline CDR1 is WNHNN and CDR2 is SYGVQD (reference sequence). V shed 4 bases and J shed 8 bases, with 10 bases lying between them. CDR3 loop: CASSGGEGTQYF. The DNA for the CDR3 is TGCGCCAGCAGTGGAGGAGAAGGTACGCAGTATTTT.

The chain combines TRBV7-8 with TRBJ2-5; the match to TRBD2 covers 7 bases. With V trimmed by 1 base and J by 5 bases, 7 bases remained unmatched. This CDR3 has 15 amino acids. Germline CDR1 is SGHVS and CDR2 is FQNEAQ. CDR3 in DNA: TGTGCCAGCAGCTTAGGGACTAGGTCCCGGGAGACCCAGTACTTC. Protein sequence: CASSLGTRSRETQYF. The full variable domain, in which reference TRBV7-8 and TRBJ2-5 provide the parts outside the CDR3, is GAGVSQSPRYKVAKRGQDVALRCDPISGHVSLFWYQQALGQGPEFLTYFQNEAQLDKSGLPSDRFFAERPEGSVSTLKIQRTQQEDSAVYLCASSLGTRSRETQYFGPGTRLLVL.

This chain connects TRBV19 to TRBJ1-6, with D tentatively TRBD1 (5 bases). The V end lost 3 bases, the J end lost 8 bases, and 17 bases lay between the germline ends. Germline V gene data show CDR1 as LNHDA and CDR2 as SQIVND (reference sequence). The CDR3 runs to 16 residues. CDR3 sequence (DNA): TGTGCCAGTAGTATTAGGGCAGGGACTGCGGATTCACCCCTCCACTTT. As protein: CASSIRAGTADSPLHF.

This chain links TRBV18 with TRBJ1-3; 8 positions agree with TRBD1. Germline lookup yields CDR1 KGHSH and CDR2 LQKENI. This CDR3 is built from 15 residues. Unmatched junction bases numbered 4, after V lost 3 bases and J lost 3 bases. The CDR3 sequence is CASSPQGASGNTIYF. The CDR3 DNA is TGTGCCAGCTCACCGCAGGGGGCAAGTGGAAACACCATATATTTT.

This clone was counted a single time. The V call is TRBV7-2, the J call TRBJ2-1, with a possible D match to TRBD2 (6 bases). The V end was cut by 5 bases, the J end by 0 bases, with 17 bases between. The CDR3 consists of 17 residues. Germline CDR1 reads SGHTA; CDR2 reads FQGNSA. For the CDR3, the DNA is TGTGCCAGCAGCCTATCCGGGAGCGGGTTCTCCTACAATGAGCAGTTCTTC. This codes for CASSLSGSGFSYNEQFF.

The sample holds a few counts of this clone. The rearrangement joins TRBV27 to TRBJ1-2, with a possible D match to TRBD1 (6 bases). From germline, CDR1 is MNHEY and CDR2 SMNVEV (reference sequence). This CDR3 is built from 17 residues. The V and J ends lost 3 bases and 4 bases respectively, with 21 bases between them. The CDR3 coding sequence is TGTGCCAGCAGTTTTCTCGGCGGGGCACAGGGTACCTATGGCTACACCTTC. Encoded protein: CASSFLGGAQGTYGYTF.

The rearrangement links TRBV18 to TRBJ1-5; the match to TRBD1 covers 7 bases. CDR3 size: 13 residues. V lost 8 bases, J lost 6 bases, and 7 bases stayed unmatched. Germline V lookup: CDR1 KGHSH, CDR2 LQKENI. The CDR3, as DNA: TGTGCCAGCGCACAGGGGTCCAGTCAGCCCCAGCATTTT. This encodes CASAQGSSQPQHF.

V gene TRBV4-1 combines with J gene TRBJ1-6; TRBD1 matches 9 bases. Germline CDR1 reads MGHRA; CDR2 reads YSYEKL. Losses at the gene ends were 5 bases for V and 6 bases for J; bases not matched to a gene: 8. This CDR3 region has 16 residues. CDR3 loop: CASSLSGQGVNSPLHF. DNA of the CDR3: TGCGCCAGCAGCTTATCGGGACAGGGAGTTAATTCACCCCTCCACTTT.

The chain carries TRBV30 and TRBJ1-1, with TRBD1 matching over 7 bases. The CDR3 runs to 13 residues. The V gene end was trimmed by 5 bases and the J gene end by 1 base; junction bases not matched to a gene: 4. CDR1 is GTSNPN, CDR2 SVGIG, per germline (reference sequence). The CDR3 here is CAWDRDPNTEAFF. The CDR3 DNA sequence: TGTGCCTGGGACAGGGACCCGAACACTGAAGCTTTCTTT.

V and J are TRBV19 and TRBJ1-2; D unresolved. The CDR3 extends over 17 amino acids. V was shortened by 1 base and J by 2 bases, with 17 bases between the two germline ends. Germline values: CDR1 LNHDA, CDR2 SQIVND (reference sequence). The CDR3 sequence: CASSIVFTLTKNYGYTF. In DNA, the CDR3 is TGTGCCAGTAGTATAGTATTCACACTTACTAAGAACTATGGCTACACCTTC.

The gene calls are TRBV6-5 and TRBJ2-1; possibly TRBD2 for D (6 bases). The germline V gene encodes CDR1 MNHEY and CDR2 SVGAGI. The CDR3 loop spans 16 amino acids. V lost 4 bases and J 0 bases, leaving 13 bases between the germline ends. This CDR3 reads CASSWGDGSSYNEQFF. DNA of the CDR3: TGTGCCAGCAGTTGGGGGGACGGTAGCTCCTACAATGAGCAGTTCTTC.

The genes are TRBV19 and TRBJ1-5; D might be TRBD1 (5 bases). Per germline, CDR1 LNHDA and CDR2 SQIVND (reference sequence). Trimming cost V 1 base and J 0 bases, with 10 bases left between them. There are 16 residues in the CDR3. CDR3: CASSIGQTYSNQPQHF. CDR3 nucleotide sequence: TGTGCCAGTAGTATAGGACAGACCTATAGCAATCAGCCCCAGCATTTT.

The chain combines TRBV28 with TRBJ1-5; D gene unclear. The germline V and J ends were trimmed by 6 bases and 5 bases, with 20 bases remaining between them. Germline CDR1 MDHEN, CDR2 SYDVKM. There are 16 residues in the CDR3. The chain's CDR3 is CASSPQARAGDQPQHF. DNA for the CDR3: TGTGCCAGCAGCCCACAAGCGCGGGCGGGTGATCAGCCCCAGCATTTT.

The CDR3 nucleotides read TGTGCCAGCAGCCGACAAACTAGCGGGGGGGGCACAGATACGCAGTATTTT. This codes for CASSRQTSGGGTDTQYF. This sequence joins TRBV4-2 and TRBJ2-3, with 13 nucleotides matching TRBD2. Germline CDR1 LGHNA, CDR2 YNFKEQ. The J segment lost 1 base and the V segment lost 4 bases, leaving 5 bases of the junction unmatched. The CDR3 has 17 residues.

This clone has only a few counts. This CDR3 reads CASSPQGDRTEAFF. The CDR3 region has the DNA TGCGCCAGCAGCCCACAGGGGGACCGAACTGAAGCTTTCTTT. The gene calls are TRBV5-1 and TRBJ1-1; 8 nucleotides line up with TRBD1. The CDR3 length is 14 residues. The V gene end was trimmed by 4 bases and the J gene end by 5 bases; junction bases not matched to a gene: 7. Germline V lookup: CDR1 SGHRS, CDR2 YFSETQ.